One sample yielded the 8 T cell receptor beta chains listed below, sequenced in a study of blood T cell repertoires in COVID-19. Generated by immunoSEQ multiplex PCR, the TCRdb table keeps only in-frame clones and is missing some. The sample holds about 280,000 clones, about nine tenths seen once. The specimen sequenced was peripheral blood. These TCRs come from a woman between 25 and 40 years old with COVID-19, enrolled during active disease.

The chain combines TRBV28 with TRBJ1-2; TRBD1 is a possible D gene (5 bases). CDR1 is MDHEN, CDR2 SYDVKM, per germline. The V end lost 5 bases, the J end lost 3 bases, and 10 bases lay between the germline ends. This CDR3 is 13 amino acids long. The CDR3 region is CASSRPGDYGYTF. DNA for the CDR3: TGTGCCAGCAGTCGCCCGGGGGACTATGGCTACACCTTC.

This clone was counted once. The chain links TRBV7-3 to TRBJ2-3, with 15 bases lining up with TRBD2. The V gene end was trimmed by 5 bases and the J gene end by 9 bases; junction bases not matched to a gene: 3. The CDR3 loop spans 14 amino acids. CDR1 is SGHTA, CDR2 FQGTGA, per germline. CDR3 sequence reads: CASSPGTSGGTQYF. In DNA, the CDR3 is TGTGCCAGCAGCCCTGGGACTAGCGGGGGGACGCAGTATTTT.

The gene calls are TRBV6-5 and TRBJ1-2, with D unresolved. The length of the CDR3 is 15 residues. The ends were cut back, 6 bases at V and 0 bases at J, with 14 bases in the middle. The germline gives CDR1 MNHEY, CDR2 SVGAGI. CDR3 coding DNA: TGTGCCAGCAGCACCCACCGCGAAGCTAACTATGGCTACACCTTC. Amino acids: CASSTHREANYGYTF.

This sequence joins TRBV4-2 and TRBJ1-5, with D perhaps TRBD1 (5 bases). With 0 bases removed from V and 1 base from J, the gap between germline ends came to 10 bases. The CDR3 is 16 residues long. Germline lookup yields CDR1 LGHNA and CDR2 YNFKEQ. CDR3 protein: CASSQDGGESNQPQHF. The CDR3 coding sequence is TGTGCCAGCAGCCAAGATGGAGGGGAGAGCAATCAGCCCCAGCATTTT.

The CDR3 region has the DNA TGCGCCAGCAGCTTGGGTCCAGCGGGAGGGCAAGAGACCCAGTACTTC. As protein: CASSLGPAGGQETQYF. The chain is built from TRBV5-1 and TRBJ2-5; TRBD2 matches 10 bases. The germline gives CDR1 SGHRS, CDR2 YFSETQ. This CDR3 is built from 16 residues. The V gene end was trimmed by 0 bases and the J gene end by 2 bases; junction bases not matched to a gene: 4.

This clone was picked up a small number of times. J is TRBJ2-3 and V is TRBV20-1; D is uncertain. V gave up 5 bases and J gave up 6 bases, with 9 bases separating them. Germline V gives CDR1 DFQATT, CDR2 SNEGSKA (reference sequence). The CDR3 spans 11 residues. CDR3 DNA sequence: TGCAGTGCTCAAGTGGAGGATACGCAGTATTTT. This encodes CSAQVEDTQYF.

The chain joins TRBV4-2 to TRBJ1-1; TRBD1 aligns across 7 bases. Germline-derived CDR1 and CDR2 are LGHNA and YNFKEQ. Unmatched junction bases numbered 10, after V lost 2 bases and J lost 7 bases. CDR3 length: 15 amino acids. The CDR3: CASSQIDRDLIEAFF. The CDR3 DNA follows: TGTGCCAGCAGCCAAATAGACAGGGACTTGATTGAAGCTTTCTTT.

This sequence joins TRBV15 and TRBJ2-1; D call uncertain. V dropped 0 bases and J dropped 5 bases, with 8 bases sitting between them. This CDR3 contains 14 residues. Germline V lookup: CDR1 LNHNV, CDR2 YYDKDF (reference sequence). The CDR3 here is CATSRDLYNNEQFF. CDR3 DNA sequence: TGTGCCACCAGCAGAGATTTATATAACAATGAGCAGTTCTTC.